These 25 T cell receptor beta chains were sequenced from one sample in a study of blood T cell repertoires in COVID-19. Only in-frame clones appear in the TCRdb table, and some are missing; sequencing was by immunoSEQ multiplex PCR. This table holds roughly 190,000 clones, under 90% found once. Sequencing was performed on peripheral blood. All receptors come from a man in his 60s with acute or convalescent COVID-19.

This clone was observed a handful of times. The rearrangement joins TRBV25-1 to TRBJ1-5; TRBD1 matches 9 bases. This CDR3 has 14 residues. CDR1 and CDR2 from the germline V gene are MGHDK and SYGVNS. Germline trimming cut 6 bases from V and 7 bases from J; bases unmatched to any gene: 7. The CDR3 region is CASRRTGANQPQHF. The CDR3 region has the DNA TGTGCCAGCAGGCGGACAGGGGCGAACCAGCCCCAGCATTTT. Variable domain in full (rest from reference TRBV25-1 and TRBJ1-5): EADIYQTPRYLVIGTGKKITLECSQTMGHDKMYWYQQDPGMELHLIHYSYGVNSTEKGDLSSESTVSRIRTEHFPLTLESARPSHTSQYLCASRRTGANQPQHFGDGTRLSIL.

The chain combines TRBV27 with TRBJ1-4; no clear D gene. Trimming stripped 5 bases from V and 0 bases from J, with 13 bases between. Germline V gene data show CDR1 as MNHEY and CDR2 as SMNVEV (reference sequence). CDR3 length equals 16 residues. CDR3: CASSTRTLTTNEKLFF. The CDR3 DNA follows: TGTGCCAGCAGTACCCGGACTCTTACAACTAATGAAAAACTGTTTTTT.

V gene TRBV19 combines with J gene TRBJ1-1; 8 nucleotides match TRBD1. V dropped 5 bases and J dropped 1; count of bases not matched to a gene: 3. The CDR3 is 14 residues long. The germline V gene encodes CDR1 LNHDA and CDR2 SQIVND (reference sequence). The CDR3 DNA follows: TGTGCCAGTAGTCCAGACAGGGGGAACACTGAAGCTTTCTTT. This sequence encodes CASSPDRGNTEAFF.

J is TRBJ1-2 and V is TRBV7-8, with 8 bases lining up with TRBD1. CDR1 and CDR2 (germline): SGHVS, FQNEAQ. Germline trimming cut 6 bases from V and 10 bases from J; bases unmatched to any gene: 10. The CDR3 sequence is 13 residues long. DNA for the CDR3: TGTGCCAGCAGTCTACGGGACAGGCCTCCCTACACCTTC. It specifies CASSLRDRPPYTF.

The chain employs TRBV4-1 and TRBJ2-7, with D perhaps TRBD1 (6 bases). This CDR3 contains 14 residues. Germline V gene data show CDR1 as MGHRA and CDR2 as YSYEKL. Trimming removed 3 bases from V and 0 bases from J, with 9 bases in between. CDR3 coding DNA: TGCGCCAGCAGCCAGAACAGGGCCTCCTACGAGCAGTACTTC. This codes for CASSQNRASYEQYF.

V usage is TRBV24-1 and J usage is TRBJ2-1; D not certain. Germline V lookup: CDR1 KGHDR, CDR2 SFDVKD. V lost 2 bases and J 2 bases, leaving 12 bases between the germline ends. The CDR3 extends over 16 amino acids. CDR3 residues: CATSDSFGAAYNEQFF. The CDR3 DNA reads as TGTGCCACCAGTGATTCCTTTGGTGCAGCCTACAATGAGCAGTTCTTC.

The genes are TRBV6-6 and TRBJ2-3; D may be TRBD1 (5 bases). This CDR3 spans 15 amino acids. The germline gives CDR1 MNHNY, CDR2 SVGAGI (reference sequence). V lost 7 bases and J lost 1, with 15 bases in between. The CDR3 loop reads CASTTTGLGTDTQYF. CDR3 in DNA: TGTGCCAGCACCACCACAGGATTGGGCACAGATACGCAGTATTTT.

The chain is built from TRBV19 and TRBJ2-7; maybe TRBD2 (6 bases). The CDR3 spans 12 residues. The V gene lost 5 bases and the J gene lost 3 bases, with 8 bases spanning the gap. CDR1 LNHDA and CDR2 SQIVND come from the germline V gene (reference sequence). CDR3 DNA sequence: TGTGCCAGTAGTCCGGACTACTACGAGCAGTACTTC. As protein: CASSPDYYEQYF.

CDR3 amino acids: CASSPTSGRGYEQFF. DNA of the CDR3: TGTGCCAGCAGCCCCACTAGCGGGAGAGGGTATGAGCAGTTCTTC. The chain uses TRBV7-9 and TRBJ2-1; 11 nucleotides align to TRBD2. Germline assignment: CDR1 SEHNR and CDR2 FQNEAQ (reference sequence). The CDR3 sequence is 15 residues long. J gave up 8 bases and V 5 bases, and 8 bases lay outside the gene matches.

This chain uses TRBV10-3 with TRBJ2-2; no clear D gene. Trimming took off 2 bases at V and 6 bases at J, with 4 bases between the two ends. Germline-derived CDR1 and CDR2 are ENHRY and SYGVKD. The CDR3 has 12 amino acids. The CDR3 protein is CAISEGPGELFF. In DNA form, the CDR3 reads TGTGCCATCAGTGAGGGCCCCGGGGAGCTGTTTTTT.

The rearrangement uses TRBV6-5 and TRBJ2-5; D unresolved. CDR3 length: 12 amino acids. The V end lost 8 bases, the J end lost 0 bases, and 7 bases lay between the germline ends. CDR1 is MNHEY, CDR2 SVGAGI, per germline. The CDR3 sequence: CASEANQETQYF. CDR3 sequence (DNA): TGTGCCAGCGAAGCTAACCAAGAGACCCAGTACTTC.

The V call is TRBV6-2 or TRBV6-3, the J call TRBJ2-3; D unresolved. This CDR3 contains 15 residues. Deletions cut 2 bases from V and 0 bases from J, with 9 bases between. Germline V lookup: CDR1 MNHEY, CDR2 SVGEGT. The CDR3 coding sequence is TGTGCCAGCAGTTACGGCATTTCTAGCACAGATACGCAGTATTTT. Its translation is CASSYGISSTDTQYF.

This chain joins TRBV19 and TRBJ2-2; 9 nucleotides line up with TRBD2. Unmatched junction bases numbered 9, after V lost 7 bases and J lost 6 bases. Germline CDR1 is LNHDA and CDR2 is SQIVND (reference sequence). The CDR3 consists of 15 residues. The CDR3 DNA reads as TGTGCCAGTACCTCCGGGACTAGCAGGGCCGGGGAGCTGTTTTTT. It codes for CASTSGTSRAGELFF.

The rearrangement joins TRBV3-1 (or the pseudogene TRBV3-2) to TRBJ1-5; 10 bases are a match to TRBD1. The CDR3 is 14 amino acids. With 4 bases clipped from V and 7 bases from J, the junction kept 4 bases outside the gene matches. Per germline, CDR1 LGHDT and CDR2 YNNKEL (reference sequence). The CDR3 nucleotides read TGTGCCAGCAGCCGAGGGACAGGGGACCAGCCCCAGCATTTT. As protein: CASSRGTGDQPQHF.

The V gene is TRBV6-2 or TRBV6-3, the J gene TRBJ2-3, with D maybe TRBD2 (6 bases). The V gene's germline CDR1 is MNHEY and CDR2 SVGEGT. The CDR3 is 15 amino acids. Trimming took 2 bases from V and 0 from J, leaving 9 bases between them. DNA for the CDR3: TGTGCCAGCAGTTACGGGGCGGGAAGCACAGATACGCAGTATTTT. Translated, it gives CASSYGAGSTDTQYF.

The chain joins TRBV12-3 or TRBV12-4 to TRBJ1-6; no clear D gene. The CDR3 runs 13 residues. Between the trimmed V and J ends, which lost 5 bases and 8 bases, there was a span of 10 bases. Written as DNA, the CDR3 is TGTGCCAGCAGTGAACGACACTATTCACCCCTCCACTTT. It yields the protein CASSERHYSPLHF.

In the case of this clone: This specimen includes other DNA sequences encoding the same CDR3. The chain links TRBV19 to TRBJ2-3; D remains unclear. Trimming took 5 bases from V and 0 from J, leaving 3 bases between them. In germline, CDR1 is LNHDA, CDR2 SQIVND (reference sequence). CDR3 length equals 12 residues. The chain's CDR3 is CASSPSTDTQYF. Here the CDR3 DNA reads TGTGCCAGTAGTCCTAGCACAGATACGCAGTATTTT. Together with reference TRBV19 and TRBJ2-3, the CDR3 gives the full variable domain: DGGITQSPKYLFRKEGQNVTLSCEQNLNHDAMYWYRQDPGQGLRLIYYSQIVNDFQKGDIAEGYSVSREKKESFPLTVTSAQKNPTAFYLCASSPSTDTQYFGPGTRLTVL.

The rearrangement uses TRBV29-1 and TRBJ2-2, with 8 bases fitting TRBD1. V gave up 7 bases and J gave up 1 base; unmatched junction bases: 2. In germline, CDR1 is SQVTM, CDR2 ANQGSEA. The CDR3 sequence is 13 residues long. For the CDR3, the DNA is TGCAGCGCAGGACAGGGGAACACCGGGGAGCTGTTTTTT. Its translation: CSAGQGNTGELFF.

The CDR3 DNA sequence: TGTGCCAGCAGTGAACTCGATGGGACAACCTACGAGCAGTACTTC. This codes for CASSELDGTTYEQYF. The chain employs TRBV2 and TRBJ2-7, with a tentative D call TRBD1 (6 bases). Germline-derived CDR1 and CDR2 are SNHLY and FYNNEI. This CDR3 contains 15 residues. V lost 2 bases and J lost 2, with 13 bases in between.

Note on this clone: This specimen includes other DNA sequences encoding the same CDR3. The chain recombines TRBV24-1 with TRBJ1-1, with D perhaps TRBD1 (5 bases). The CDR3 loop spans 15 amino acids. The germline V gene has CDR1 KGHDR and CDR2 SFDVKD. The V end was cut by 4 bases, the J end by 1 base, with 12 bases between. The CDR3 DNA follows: TGTGCCACCAGTGACCCCAGAACAGGGAACACTGAAGCTTTCTTT. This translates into CATSDPRTGNTEAFF.

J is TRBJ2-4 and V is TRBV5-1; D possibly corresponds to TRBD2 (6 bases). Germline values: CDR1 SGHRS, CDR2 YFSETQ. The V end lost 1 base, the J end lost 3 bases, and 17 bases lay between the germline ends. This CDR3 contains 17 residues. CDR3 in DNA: TGCGCCAGCAGCTTGCTAAGCATTAGTAGCGGCAAAAACATTCAGTACTTC. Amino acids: CASSLLSISSGKNIQYF.

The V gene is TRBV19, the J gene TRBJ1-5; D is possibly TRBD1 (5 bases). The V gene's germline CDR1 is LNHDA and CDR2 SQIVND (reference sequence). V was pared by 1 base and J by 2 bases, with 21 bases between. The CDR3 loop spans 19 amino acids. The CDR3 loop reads CASSIARGVEGVGNQPQHF. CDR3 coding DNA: TGTGCCAGTAGTATAGCCCGGGGGGTCGAGGGCGTCGGCAATCAGCCCCAGCATTTT.

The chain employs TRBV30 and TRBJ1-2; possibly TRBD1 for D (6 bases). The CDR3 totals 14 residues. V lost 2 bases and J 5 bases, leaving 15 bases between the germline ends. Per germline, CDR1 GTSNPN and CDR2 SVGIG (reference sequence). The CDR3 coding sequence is TGTGCCTGGAGTAAGTCAGGGGAACTTTATGGCTACACCTTC. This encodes CAWSKSGELYGYTF.

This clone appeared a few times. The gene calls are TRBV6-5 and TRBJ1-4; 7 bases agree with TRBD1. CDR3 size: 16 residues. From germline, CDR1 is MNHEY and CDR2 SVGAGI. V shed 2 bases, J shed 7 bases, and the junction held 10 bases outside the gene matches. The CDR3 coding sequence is TGTGCCAGCAGTTACGATCTGACAGGGCGAGTTGAAAAACTGTTTTTT. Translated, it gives CASSYDLTGRVEKLFF.

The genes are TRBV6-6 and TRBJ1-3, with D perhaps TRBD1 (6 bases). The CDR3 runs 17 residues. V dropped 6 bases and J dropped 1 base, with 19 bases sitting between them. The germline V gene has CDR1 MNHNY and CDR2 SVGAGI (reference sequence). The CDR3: CASSRLTRTVSGNTIYF. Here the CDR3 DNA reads TGTGCCAGCAGCCGACTTACCCGGACAGTTTCTGGAAACACCATATATTTT.